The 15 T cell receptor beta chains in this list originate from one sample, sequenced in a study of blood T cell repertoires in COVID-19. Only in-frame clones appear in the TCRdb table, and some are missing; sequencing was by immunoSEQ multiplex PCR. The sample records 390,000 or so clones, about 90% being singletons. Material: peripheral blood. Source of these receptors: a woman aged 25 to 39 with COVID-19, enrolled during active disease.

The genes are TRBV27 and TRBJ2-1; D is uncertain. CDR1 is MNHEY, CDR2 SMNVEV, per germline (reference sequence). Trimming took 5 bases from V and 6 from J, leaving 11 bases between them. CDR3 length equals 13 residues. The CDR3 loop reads CASSGGPFNEQFF. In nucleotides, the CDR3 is TGTGCCAGCAGTGGCGGCCCCTTCAATGAGCAGTTCTTC.

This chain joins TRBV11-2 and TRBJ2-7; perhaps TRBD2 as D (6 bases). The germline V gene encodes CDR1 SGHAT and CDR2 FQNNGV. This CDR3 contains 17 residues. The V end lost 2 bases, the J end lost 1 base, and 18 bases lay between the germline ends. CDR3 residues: CASSLPGGGGDSYEQYF. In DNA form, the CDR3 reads TGTGCCAGCAGCTTACCAGGCGGCGGCGGGGATTCCTACGAGCAGTACTTC.

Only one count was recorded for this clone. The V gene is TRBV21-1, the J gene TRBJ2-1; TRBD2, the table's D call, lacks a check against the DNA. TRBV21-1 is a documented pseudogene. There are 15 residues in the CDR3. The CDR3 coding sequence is TGTGCCAGCCCCAAAACGGAGGGATACTCGGTCCCTGGGTTCTTC. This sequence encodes CASPKTEGYSVPGFF.

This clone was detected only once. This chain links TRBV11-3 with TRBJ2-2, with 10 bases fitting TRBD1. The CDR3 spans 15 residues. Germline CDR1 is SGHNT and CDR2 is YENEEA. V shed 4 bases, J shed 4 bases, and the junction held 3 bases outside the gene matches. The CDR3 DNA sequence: TGTGCCAGCAGCTCGACAGGGGGCATCACCGGGGAGCTGTTTTTT. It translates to CASSSTGGITGELFF.

In DNA, the CDR3 is TGTGCCACCAGTAGGTCAGGGGGAGAGAATGAAAAACTGTTTTTT. This sequence encodes CATSRSGGENEKLFF. The chain employs TRBV24-1 and TRBJ1-4; 7 bases agree with TRBD1. V shed 6 bases and J 5 bases; nucleotides not matched to a gene: 8. The germline V gene encodes CDR1 KGHDR and CDR2 SFDVKD. The CDR3 loop spans 15 amino acids.

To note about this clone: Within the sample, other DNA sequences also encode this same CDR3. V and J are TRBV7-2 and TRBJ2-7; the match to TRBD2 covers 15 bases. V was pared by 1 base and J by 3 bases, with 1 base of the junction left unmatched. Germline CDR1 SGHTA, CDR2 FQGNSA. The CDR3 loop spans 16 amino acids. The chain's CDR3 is CASSLGGLAGGYEQYV. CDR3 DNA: TGTGCCAGCAGCTTAGGGGGACTAGCGGGAGGCTACGAGCAGTACGTC.

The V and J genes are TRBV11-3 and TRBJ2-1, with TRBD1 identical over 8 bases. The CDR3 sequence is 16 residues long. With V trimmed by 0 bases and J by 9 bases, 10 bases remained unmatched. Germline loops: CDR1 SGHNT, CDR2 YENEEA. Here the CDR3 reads CASSLEFGQGAGEQFF. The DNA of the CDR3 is TGTGCCAGCAGCTTAGAGTTCGGTCAGGGGGCGGGTGAGCAGTTCTTC.

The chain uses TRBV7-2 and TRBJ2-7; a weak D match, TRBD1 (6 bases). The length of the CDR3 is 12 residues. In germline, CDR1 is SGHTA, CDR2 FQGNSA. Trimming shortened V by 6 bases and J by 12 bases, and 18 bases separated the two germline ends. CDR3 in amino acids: CASSLRYRVPYF. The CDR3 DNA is TGTGCCAGCAGTCTACGGTACAGGGTCCCGTACTTC.

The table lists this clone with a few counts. The CDR3 loop reads CASTQNRGGQPQHF. In DNA, the CDR3 is TGTGCCAGCACACAGAACAGGGGCGGTCAGCCCCAGCATTTT. The J gene is TRBJ1-5, the V gene TRBV2; 7 positions match TRBD1. The V segment lost 7 bases and the J segment 6 bases; nucleotides outside the gene matches: 9. Germline V lookup: CDR1 SNHLY, CDR2 FYNNEI. The CDR3 consists of 14 residues.

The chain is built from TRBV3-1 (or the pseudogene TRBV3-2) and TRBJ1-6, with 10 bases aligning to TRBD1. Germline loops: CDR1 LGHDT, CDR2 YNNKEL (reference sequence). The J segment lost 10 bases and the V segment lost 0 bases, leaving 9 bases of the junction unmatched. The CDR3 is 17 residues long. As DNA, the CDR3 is TGTGCCAGCAGCCAAGATCCCCGGGGACAGGGGAGATCACCCCTCCACTTT. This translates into CASSQDPRGQGRSPLHF.

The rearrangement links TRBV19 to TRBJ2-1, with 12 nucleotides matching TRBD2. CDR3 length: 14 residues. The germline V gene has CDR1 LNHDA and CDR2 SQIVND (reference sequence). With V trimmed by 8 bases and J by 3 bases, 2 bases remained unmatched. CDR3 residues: CASQLAGGYNEQFF. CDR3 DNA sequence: TGTGCCAGTCAACTAGCGGGGGGCTACAATGAGCAGTTCTTC.

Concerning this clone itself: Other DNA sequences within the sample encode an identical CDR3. The CDR3 coding sequence is TGTGCCAGCAGGGGGACTTACTACGAGCAGTACTTC. Its translation: CASRGTYYEQYF. V usage is TRBV2 and J usage is TRBJ2-7; D might be TRBD2 (6 bases). V was cut by 6 bases and J by 3 bases, with 9 bases left in between. There are 12 residues in the CDR3. In germline, CDR1 is SNHLY, CDR2 FYNNEI.

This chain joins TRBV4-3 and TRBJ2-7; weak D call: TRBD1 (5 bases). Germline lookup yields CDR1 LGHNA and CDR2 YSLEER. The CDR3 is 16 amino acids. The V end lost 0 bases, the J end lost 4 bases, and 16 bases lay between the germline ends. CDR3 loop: CASSQDDSRKGYEQYV. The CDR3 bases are TGCGCCAGCAGCCAAGACGACAGCCGGAAAGGGTACGAGCAGTACGTC.

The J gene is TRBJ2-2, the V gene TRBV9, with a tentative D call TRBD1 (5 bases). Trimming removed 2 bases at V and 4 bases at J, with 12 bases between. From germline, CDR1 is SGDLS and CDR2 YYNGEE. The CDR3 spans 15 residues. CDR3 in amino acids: CASSVLSGFTGELFF. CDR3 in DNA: TGTGCCAGCAGCGTCTTGTCAGGGTTCACCGGGGAGCTGTTTTTT.

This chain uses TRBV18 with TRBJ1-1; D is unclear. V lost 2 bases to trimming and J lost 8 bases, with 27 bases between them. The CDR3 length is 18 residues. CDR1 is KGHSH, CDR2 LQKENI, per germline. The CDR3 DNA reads TGTGCCAGCTCACCATTCAACCCCCTCCCTGAGATAAAACCCGAAGCTTTCTTT. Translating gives CASSPFNPLPEIKPEAFF.